This T cell receptor beta chain was identified in a study of blood T cells in healthy people across ages. General study points: In these data, TCR beta diversity tracked strongly with naive T cell percentage.

Together with a sample-barcoded 5' primer, a J-beta primer mix was included in a second PCR lasting 7 to 11 cycles. TCRdb itself ran the 5' RACE reads through MiXCR, one entry per CDR3 protein. Of around 1,000,000 distinct CDR3 sequences in the sample, under 30% were seen once. In its sample, this clonotype was seen a few times. No antigen is known for it. Germline V CDR1 and CDR2: DFQATT, SNEGSKA (reference sequence). Trimming shortened V by 0 bases and J by 9 bases, and 12 bases separated the two germline ends. The CDR3 consists of 12 residues. These data also featured in a second study, about T cells of mothers and their children.

The specimen sequenced was blood. The source of this sequence is a girl aged 2-9 years in good health. This rearrangement joins TRBV20-1 to TRBJ2-7; D remains ambiguous. The DNA for the CDR3 is TGCAGTGCTAGAGAAAGCGAGTCTCGGCAGTACTTC. This sequence encodes CSARESESRQYF.